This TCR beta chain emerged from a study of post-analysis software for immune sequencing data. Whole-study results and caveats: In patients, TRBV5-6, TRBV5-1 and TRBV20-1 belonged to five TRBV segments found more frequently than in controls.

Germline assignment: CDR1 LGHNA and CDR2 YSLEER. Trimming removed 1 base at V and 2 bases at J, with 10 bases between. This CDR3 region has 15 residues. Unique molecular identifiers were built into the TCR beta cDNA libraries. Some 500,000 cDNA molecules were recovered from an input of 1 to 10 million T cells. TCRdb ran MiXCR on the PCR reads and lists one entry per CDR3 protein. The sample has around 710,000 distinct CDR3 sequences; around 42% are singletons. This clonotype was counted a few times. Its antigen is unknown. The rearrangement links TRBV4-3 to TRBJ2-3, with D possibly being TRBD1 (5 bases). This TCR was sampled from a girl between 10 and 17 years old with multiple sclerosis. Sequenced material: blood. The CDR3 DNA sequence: TGCGCCAGCAGCCAAGCCTGGGGCTTCACAGATACGCAGTATTTT. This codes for CASSQAWGFTDTQYF.